This T cell receptor beta chain stems from a study of T cells after yellow fever vaccination. The V segment lost 5 bases and the J segment 1 base; nucleotides outside the gene matches: 11. CDR1 SGHAT and CDR2 FQNNGV come from the germline V gene. This CDR3 region has 17 residues. The study, taken as a whole, reports: Most primary-vaccination clones reappeared after the booster (about 96% CD4, approximately 88% CD8).

5'RACE template switching produced TCR cDNA carrying a universal primer site and UMIs. TCRdb re-analysed the 5' RACE reads in MiXCR, keeping a single row per CDR3 protein. The sample includes 300,000 to 400,000 distinct CDR3 sequences, about 10% seen only once; the top ten take approximately 3%. Regarding this clonotype: Its antigen is not known.

Specimen: CD4+ T cells sorted from PBMCs, collected 45 days after the yellow fever booster vaccination. The sequence derives from a man aged 18 to 29 who received the YFV17D yellow fever vaccine. V gene TRBV11-2 combines with J gene TRBJ2-5, with 9 bases identical to TRBD2. The CDR3 bases are TGTGCCAGCAGCGGAGCACAGGGGCGGGGGGGCCAAGAGACCCAGTACTTC. Protein sequence: CASSGAQGRGGQETQYF.